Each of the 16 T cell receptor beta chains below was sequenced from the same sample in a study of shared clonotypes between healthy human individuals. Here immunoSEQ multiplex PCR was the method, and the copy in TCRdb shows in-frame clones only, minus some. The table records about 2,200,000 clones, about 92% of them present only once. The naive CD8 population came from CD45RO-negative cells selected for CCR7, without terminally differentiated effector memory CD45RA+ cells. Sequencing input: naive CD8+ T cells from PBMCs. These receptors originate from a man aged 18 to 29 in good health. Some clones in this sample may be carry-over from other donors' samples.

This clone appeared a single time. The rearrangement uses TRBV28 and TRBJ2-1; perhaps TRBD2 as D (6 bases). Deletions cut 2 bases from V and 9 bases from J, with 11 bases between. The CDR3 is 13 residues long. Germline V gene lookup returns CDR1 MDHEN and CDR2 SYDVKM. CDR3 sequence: CASSLPAGSEQFF. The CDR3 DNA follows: TGTGCCAGCAGTTTACCGGCGGGGAGTGAGCAGTTCTTC.

CDR3 loop: CSSRTGGLETQYF. In DNA, the CDR3 is TGCAGCTCCCGGACAGGGGGCTTGGAGACCCAGTACTTC. V gene TRBV29-1 combines with J gene TRBJ2-5, with 11 nucleotides matching TRBD1. The CDR3 has 13 residues. V shed 8 bases, J shed 5 bases, and the junction held 7 bases outside the gene matches. Looked up from germline, CDR1 is SQVTM and CDR2 is ANQGSEA.

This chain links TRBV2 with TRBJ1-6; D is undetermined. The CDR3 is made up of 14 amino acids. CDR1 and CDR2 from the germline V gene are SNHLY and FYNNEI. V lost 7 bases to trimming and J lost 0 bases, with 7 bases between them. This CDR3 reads CASTESSYNSPLHF. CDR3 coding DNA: TGTGCCAGCACGGAGAGCTCCTATAATTCACCCCTCCACTTT. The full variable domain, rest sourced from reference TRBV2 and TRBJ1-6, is EPEVTQTPSHQVTQMGQEVILRCVPISNHLYFYWYRQILGQKVEFLVSFYNNEISEKSEIFDDQFSVERPDGSNFTLKIRSTKLEDSAMYFCASTESSYNSPLHFGNGTRLTVT.

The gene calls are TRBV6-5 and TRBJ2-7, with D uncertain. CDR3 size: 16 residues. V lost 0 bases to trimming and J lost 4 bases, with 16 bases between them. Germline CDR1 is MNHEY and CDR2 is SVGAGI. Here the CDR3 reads CASSYSIGFSPYEQYF. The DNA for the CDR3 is TGTGCCAGCAGTTACTCGATCGGGTTTTCCCCATACGAGCAGTACTTC.

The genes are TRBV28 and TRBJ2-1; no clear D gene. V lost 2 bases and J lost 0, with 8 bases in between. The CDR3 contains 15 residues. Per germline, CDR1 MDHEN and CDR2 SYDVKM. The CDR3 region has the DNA TGTGCCAGCAGTTTAGGGTCGTTCTCCTACAATGAGCAGTTCTTC. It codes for CASSLGSFSYNEQFF.

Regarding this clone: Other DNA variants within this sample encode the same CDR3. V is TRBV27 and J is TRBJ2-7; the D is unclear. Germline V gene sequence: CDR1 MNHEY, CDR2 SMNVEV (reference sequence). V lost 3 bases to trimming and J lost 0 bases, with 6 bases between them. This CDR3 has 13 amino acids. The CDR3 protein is CASSLRGSYEQYF. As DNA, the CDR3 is TGTGCCAGCAGTTTGAGAGGCTCCTACGAGCAGTACTTC.

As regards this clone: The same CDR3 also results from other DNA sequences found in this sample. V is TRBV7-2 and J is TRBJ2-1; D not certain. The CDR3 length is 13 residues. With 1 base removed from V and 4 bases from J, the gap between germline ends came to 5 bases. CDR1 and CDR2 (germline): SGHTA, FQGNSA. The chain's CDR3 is CASSLGLYNEQFF. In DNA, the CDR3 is TGTGCCAGCAGCTTAGGGCTTTACAATGAGCAGTTCTTC.

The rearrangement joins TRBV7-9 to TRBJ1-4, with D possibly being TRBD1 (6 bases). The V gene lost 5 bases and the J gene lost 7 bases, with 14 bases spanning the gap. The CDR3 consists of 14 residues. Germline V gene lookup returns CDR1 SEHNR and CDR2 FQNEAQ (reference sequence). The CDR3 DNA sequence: TGTGCCAGCAGCCCCAGGGGAGAGGGTGAAAAACTGTTTTTT. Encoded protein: CASSPRGEGEKLFF.

CDR3 DNA: TGTGCCAGCAGTTTACCCCAGACTAGCGGGAGATCGGCCAAAAACATTCAGTACTTC. Translated, it gives CASSLPQTSGRSAKNIQYF. The chain links TRBV28 to TRBJ2-4; 12 bases are a match to TRBD2. CDR1 and CDR2 (germline): MDHEN, SYDVKM. The CDR3 is 19 residues long. The ends lost 2 bases at V and 1 base at J; junction bases unmatched: 9.

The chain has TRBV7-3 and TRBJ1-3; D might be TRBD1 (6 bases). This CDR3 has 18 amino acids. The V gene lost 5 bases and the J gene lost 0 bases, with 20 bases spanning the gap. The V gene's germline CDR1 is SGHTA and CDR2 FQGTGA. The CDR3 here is CASSRPGHLTDSGNTIYF. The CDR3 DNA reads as TGTGCCAGCAGCCGACCGGGACACCTTACTGACTCTGGAAACACCATATATTTT.

The DNA of the CDR3 is TGCGCCAGCAGGGGGGCGCTTGGAGGGCCGGGAGGGGAGCTGTTTTTT. Translated, it gives CASRGALGGPGGELFF. The rearrangement uses TRBV10-2 and TRBJ2-2, with D perhaps being TRBD1 or TRBD2 (6 bases each). This CDR3 is 16 amino acids long. V lost 6 bases, J lost 8 bases, and 22 bases lay in between. The germline V gene encodes CDR1 WSHSY and CDR2 SAAADI.

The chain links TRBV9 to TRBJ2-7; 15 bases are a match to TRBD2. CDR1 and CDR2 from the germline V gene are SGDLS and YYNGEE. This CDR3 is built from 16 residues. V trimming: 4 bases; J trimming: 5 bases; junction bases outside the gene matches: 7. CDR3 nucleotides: TGTGCCAGCAGCATCGGACTAGCGGGAGGGTCGGACGAGCAGTACTTC. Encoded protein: CASSIGLAGGSDEQYF.

CDR3 coding DNA: TGTGCCAGCTACGGGGAAACCTACGAGCAGTACTTC. Encoded protein: CASYGETYEQYF. This chain uses TRBV11-2 with TRBJ2-7; D is possibly TRBD2 (5 bases). CDR1 is SGHAT, CDR2 FQNNGV, per germline. The V and J ends lost 8 bases and 2 bases respectively, with 10 bases between them. The CDR3 length is 12 residues.

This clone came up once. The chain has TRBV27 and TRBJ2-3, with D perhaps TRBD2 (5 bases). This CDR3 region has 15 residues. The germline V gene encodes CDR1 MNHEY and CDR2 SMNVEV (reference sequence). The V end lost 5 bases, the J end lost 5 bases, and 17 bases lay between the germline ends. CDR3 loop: CASSPTPSSGDTQYF. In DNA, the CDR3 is TGTGCCAGCAGTCCTACCCCTAGCAGCGGAGATACGCAGTATTTT.

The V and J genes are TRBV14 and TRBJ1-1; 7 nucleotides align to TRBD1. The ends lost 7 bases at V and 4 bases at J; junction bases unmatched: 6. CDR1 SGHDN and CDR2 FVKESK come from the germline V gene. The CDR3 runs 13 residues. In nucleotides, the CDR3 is TGTGCCAGCAACCCAGGGGGAGGCACTGAAGCTTTCTTT. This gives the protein CASNPGGGTEAFF.

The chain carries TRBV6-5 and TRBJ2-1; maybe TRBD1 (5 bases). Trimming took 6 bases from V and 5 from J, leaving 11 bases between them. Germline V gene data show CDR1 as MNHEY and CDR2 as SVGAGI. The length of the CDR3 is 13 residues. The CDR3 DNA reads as TGTGCCAGCAGACAAGACAGAAACAATGAGCAGTTCTTC. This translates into CASRQDRNNEQFF.